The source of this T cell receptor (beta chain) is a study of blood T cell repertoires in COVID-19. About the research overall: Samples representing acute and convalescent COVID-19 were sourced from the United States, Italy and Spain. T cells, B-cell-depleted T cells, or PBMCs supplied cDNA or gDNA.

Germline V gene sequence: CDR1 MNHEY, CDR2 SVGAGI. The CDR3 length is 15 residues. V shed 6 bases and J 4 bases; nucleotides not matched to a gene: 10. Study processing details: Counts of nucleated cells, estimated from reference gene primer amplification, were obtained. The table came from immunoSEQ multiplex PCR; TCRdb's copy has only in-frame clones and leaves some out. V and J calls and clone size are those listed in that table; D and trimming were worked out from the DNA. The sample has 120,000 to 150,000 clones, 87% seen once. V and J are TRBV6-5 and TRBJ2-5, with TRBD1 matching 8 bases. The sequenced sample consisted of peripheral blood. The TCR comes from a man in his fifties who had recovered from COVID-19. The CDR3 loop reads CASRTGTGLGETQYF. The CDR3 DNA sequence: TGTGCCAGCAGGACCGGGACAGGATTAGGAGAGACCCAGTACTTC.